Below are 11 T cell receptor beta chains sequenced from a single sample in a study of blood T cell repertoires in COVID-19. The protocol was immunoSEQ multiplex PCR, while the TCRdb copy is restricted to in-frame clones and leaves out a portion. Altogether 310,000 or so clones are present, 75% to 95% being singletons, with the ten largest covering roughly 1.1%. Sample: PBMCs or T cells enriched from blood (not recorded which). All receptors come from a woman in her thirties who had recovered from COVID-19.

This chain uses TRBV10-3 with TRBJ2-1; 8 bases fit TRBD2. The ends lost 0 bases at V and 0 bases at J; junction bases unmatched: 10. Germline CDR1 and CDR2: ENHRY and SYGVKD. This CDR3 spans 19 amino acids. CDR3 residues: CAISESIGSGASSYNEQFF. CDR3 bases: TGTGCCATCAGTGAGTCGATAGGTAGCGGGGCAAGCTCCTACAATGAGCAGTTCTTC.

The J gene is TRBJ1-4, the V gene TRBV7-9; 8 bases agree with TRBD1. CDR3 length: 16 amino acids. Germline V CDR1 and CDR2: SEHNR, FQNEAQ (reference sequence). Trimming cost V 6 bases and J 0 bases; bases outside gene matches: 6. In nucleotides, the CDR3 is TGTGCCAGCAGTCTTTCAGGGGGCGCAACTAATGAAAAACTGTTTTTT. Amino acids: CASSLSGGATNEKLFF.

This chain connects TRBV9 to TRBJ2-3; 8 bases match TRBD1. The length of the CDR3 is 15 residues. The germline V gene has CDR1 SGDLS and CDR2 YYNGEE. Trimming took 3 bases from V and 5 from J; bases not matched to a gene: 8. CDR3 coding DNA: TGTGCCAGCAGCGGAAGAGCAGGGGGCATAGATACGCAGTATTTT. It encodes CASSGRAGGIDTQYF.

V is TRBV29-1 and J is TRBJ1-2; D gene unclear. The V gene lost 6 bases and the J gene lost 7 bases, with 12 bases spanning the gap. The length of the CDR3 is 11 residues. Germline V gene data show CDR1 as SQVTM and CDR2 as ANQGSEA. The CDR3 spells CSVEDFSGYTF. The CDR3 DNA reads as TGCAGCGTGGAGGACTTTAGTGGCTACACCTTC.

This sequence joins TRBV7-9 and TRBJ1-1; 11 nucleotides agree with TRBD1. V lost 4 bases, J lost 5 bases, and 6 bases stayed unmatched. This CDR3 is built from 15 residues. Germline V gene sequence: CDR1 SEHNR, CDR2 FQNEAQ (reference sequence). The CDR3 DNA reads as TGTGCCAGCAGCTCCCGGGACAGGGGGAAAACTGAAGCTTTCTTT. This codes for CASSSRDRGKTEAFF. Variable domain in full (rest from reference TRBV7-9 and TRBJ1-1): DTGVSQNPRHKITKRGQNVTFRCDPISEHNRLYWYRQTLGQGPEFLTYFQNEAQLEKSRLLSDRFSAERPKGSFSTLEIQRTEQGDSAMYLCASSSRDRGKTEAFFGQGTRLTVV.

This rearrangement joins TRBV24-1 to TRBJ2-7; D gene unclear. Trimming removed 4 bases at V and 7 bases at J, with 10 bases between. The CDR3 extends over 12 amino acids. Germline lookup yields CDR1 KGHDR and CDR2 SFDVKD. The CDR3 protein is CATSDISREQYF. CDR3 DNA sequence: TGTGCCACCAGTGACATCAGCAGGGAGCAGTACTTC.

The V and J genes are TRBV7-9 and TRBJ2-7; 9 bases line up with TRBD1. Losses at the gene ends were 4 bases for V and 4 bases for J; bases not matched to a gene: 11. The germline CDR1 and CDR2 sequences are SEHNR and FQNEAQ (reference sequence). The CDR3 has 16 amino acids. The CDR3 sequence is CASSYLFGTGSYEQYF. The DNA for the CDR3 is TGTGCCAGCAGCTACCTCTTTGGGACAGGGTCATACGAGCAGTACTTC.

The J gene is TRBJ2-7, the V gene TRBV7-9; 13 bases are shared with TRBD2. V shed 6 bases and J 4 bases; nucleotides not matched to a gene: 6. Germline CDR1 and CDR2: SEHNR and FQNEAQ (reference sequence). CDR3 length: 15 amino acids. The CDR3 region is CASRSGLAGEYEQYF. In nucleotides, the CDR3 is TGTGCCAGCAGATCAGGACTAGCGGGAGAATACGAGCAGTACTTC. Based on the CDR3 plus reference TRBV7-9 and TRBJ2-7, the full variable domain is DTGVSQNPRHKITKRGQNVTFRCDPISEHNRLYWYRQTLGQGPEFLTYFQNEAQLEKSRLLSDRFSAERPKGSFSTLEIQRTEQGDSAMYLCASRSGLAGEYEQYFGPGTRLTVT.

The chain is built from TRBV12-3 or TRBV12-4 and TRBJ1-1; TRBD1 agrees at 7 bases. The CDR3 spans 13 residues. Trimming cost V 5 bases and J 4 bases; bases outside gene matches: 4. The chain's CDR3 is CASSPGGGTEAFF. The CDR3 coding sequence is TGTGCCAGCAGTCCAGGGGGTGGCACTGAAGCTTTCTTT.

This sequence joins TRBV28 and TRBJ2-2; 7 bases are shared with TRBD2. The CDR3 is 11 amino acids. V lost 5 bases to trimming and J lost 17 bases; unmatched junction nucleotides: 8. Germline lookup yields CDR1 MDHEN and CDR2 SYDVKM. The DNA of the CDR3 is TGTGCCAGCAGTGGGGCTAGCGGCCAATTTTTT. Its translation is CASSGASGQFF.

The chain joins TRBV3-1 (or the pseudogene TRBV3-2) to TRBJ2-6; D possibly corresponds to TRBD1 (6 bases). The V gene lost 2 bases and the J gene lost 0 bases, with 14 bases spanning the gap. The V gene's germline CDR1 is LGHDT and CDR2 YNNKEL (reference sequence). The CDR3 extends over 18 amino acids. The DNA of the CDR3 is TGTGCCAGCAGCCAACTTCAGCAGGGGACCTCTGGGGCCAACGTCCTGACTTTC. Translation: CASSQLQQGTSGANVLTF.